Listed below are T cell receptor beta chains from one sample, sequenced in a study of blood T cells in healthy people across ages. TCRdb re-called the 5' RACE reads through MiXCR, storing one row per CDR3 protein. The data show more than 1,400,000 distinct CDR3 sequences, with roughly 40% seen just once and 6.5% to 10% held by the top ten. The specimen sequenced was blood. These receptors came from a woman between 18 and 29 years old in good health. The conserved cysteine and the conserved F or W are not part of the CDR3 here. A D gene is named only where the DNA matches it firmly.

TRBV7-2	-	ASSVGPAGGYT
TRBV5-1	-	ASSRISGAYNEQF
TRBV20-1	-	SAAGGGGSGANVLT
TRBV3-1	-	ASSQDLGEYEQY
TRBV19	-	ASKVSATNQPQH
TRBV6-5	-	ASRYTDNEQF
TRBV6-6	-	ASSSYLAALGEQF
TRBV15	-	ATSRDWGTVNTGELF
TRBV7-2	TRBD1	ASSSDRGKTQY
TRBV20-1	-	SARGESRNQPQH
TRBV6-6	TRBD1	ASRGETGGFEQY
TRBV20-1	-	SAPKGLGEQF
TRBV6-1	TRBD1	ASTKDRVNQPQH
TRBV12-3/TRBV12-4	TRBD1	ASSSYNRGRSEAF
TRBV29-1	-	SVAGKGFNEQY
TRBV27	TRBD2	ASIASGNEQF
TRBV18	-	ASSPGKGVYNEQY
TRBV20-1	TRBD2	SARDAQAGGFYNEQF
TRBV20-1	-	SARDRGEVEPQH
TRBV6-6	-	ATTESGSDTQY
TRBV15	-	ATSMDGSRSSYEQY
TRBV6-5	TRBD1	ASSFHVKTGNKDTQY
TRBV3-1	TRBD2	ASSQETGGPHEQF
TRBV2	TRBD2	ASTRLAGGLGGELF
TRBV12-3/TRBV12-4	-	ASSLGTHYSEQF
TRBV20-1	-	SSFGGSGANVLT
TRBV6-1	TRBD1	ASRADRAADTQY
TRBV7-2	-	ASSLALRTFPYNEQY
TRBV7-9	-	ASSRPLGQIGEKLF
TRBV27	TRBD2	ASSLRASGNNEQY
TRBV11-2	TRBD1	ASSWGQGSTDTQY
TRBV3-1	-	ASRHGASETQY
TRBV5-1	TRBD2	ASSSEMRGALYNEQF
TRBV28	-	ASTPGQQETQF
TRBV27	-	ASARRANSYEQY
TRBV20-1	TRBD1	SATRTGTGGLEQY
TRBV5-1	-	ASSLDTGPSALH
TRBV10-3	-	AISDGKETQY
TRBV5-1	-	ASSLVPIYEQY
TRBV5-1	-	ASSLVARYTDTQY
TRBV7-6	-	ASSLDAQGDGYT
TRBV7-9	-	ASSLEGEAYEQY